Reported below is one TCR beta chain. This receptor's antigen is unknown. No quality values exist for individual bases; no much larger clone is one base distant. Each collaborating institution followed its own protocols to collect whole blood in K2EDTA tubes. For TCRbeta analysis, collaborators shipped samples as frozen whole blood, isolated PBMCs, or DNA extracted from either of those sample types. From its cysteine to its phenylalanine, the CDR3 spans 20 amino acids. The read is trimmed to its CDR3 DNA, 60 bases read in frame from base 1. The germline V end is reduced by 4 bases and the J end by 0 bases; junction bases left unmatched: 19. The germline V gene sets CDR1 to SGHRS and CDR2 to YFSETQ. This sample stems from a study of blood T cell repertoires in COVID-19 (TCRdb year 2020). Notes on the research overall: Samples from collaborators originated in the United States, Italy and Spain and spanned both the acute and convalescent phases of COVID-19. Subjects who had been exposed to COVID-19, were actively infected with it, or had recovered from it provided the deeply sampled blood TCRbeta repertoires that made up the dataset. Sample metadata almost always included a de-identified subject ID, COVID-19 status, age in years and sex. The material from the prospective study consisted of cDNA or gDNA derived from T cells, B-cell-depleted T cells, or PBMCs. The repertoires were made available in a free public database intended to serve as a resource for research on the immune response to SARS-CoV-2. Samples were obtained from the ongoing ImmuneRACE study (first 160 participants) and from approximately 1,200 subjects provided by 6 global collaborators. Where available, HLA class I and class II types were obtained from metadata supplied by the sample provider rather than from assay-based typing. Summary of the overall study and its limitations: How much clinical and demographic metadata was included differed by source and by participant, and the metadata was provided uncurated.

TCRbeta CDR3 regions were amplified from genomic DNA by means of the immunoSEQ Assay, a bias-controlled multiplex PCR. In the authors' own workflow: Within the assay, amplification of reference gene primers was used to estimate how many nucleated cells each sample contained. To quantify the absolute abundance of each unique TCRbeta CDR3 rearrangement, sequence reads were collapsed and filtered. For each sample, productive Simpson clonality was calculated as the square root of Simpson's diversity index over productive rearrangements. TCRdb limited this immuneACCESS table to in-frame rearrangements with V and J called. A share of clones is missing; checked studies link under half to unresolved V genes, and the rest is unexplained. V, J and clone size reflect that table, while D and trimming were determined from the DNA. The sample table contains about 97,000 clones; only one count was recorded for just under 90% of them. Roughly 15% of the sample is held by the ten biggest clonotypes.

The sequence is built from TRBV5-1 and TRBJ2-3; TRBD2 matches 8 bases in the middle. This clonotype was obtained from a human donor in a cohort sampled during active COVID-19. The sample consisted of peripheral blood. CDR3 region: CASSPRGAGALELSTDTQYF. In nucleotides, the sequence is TGCGCCAGCAGCCCCCGGGGAGCGGGAGCTTTAGAGCTTAGCACAGATACGCAGTATTTT. Beyond the CDR3, the reference TRBV5-1 and TRBJ2-3 genes provide the residues; the full variable domain reads: KAGVTQTPRYLIKTRGQQVTLSCSPISGHRSVSWYQQTPGQGLQFLFEYFSETQRNKGNFPGRFSGRQFSNSRSEMNVSTLELGDSALYLCASSPRGAGALELSTDTQYFGPGTRLTVL.